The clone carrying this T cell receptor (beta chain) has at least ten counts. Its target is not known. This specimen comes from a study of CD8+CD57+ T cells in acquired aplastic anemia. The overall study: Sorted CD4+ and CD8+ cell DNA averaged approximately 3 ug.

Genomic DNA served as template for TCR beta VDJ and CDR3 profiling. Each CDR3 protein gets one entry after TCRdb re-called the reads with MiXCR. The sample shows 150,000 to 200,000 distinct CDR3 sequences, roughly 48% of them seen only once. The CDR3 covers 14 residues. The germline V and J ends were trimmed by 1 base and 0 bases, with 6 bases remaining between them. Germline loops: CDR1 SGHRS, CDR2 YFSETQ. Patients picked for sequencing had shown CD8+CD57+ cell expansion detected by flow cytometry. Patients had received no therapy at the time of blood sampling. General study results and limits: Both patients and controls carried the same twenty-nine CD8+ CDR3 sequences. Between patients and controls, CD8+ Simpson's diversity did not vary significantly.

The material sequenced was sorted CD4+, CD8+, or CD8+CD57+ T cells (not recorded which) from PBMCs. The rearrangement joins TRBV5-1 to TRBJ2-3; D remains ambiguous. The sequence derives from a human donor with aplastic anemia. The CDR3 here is CASSLRGSTDTQYF. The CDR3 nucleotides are TGCGCCAGCAGCTTGCGTGGGAGCACAGATACGCAGTATTTT.